This passage covers 22 T cell receptor beta chains from one sample sequenced in a study of T cell clonality in common variable immunodeficiency. These receptors have no known antigen. Profiling relied on immunoSEQ multiplex PCR, and the TCRdb table lists in-frame clones only, not all of them. This sample carries more than 30,000 clones, none of them present only once. Study results and limitations: Fewer deletions and N-nucleotide insertions were reportedly seen in common variable immunodeficiency TCR beta sequences.

The specimen was peripheral blood mononuclear cells. These receptors came from a human donor with common variable immunodeficiency.

As regards this clone: Sequencing ends 3 residues short of the CDR3 end; the germline J gene provides the rest. The chain joins TRBV20-1 to TRBJ2-7; D is possibly TRBD1 (6 bases). The CDR3 length is 13 residues. The germline V and J ends were trimmed by 4 bases and 1 base, with 11 bases remaining between them. Per germline, CDR1 DFQATT and CDR2 SNEGSKA (reference sequence). Incomplete CDR3 DNA: TGCAGTGCTATTCTCCAGGGGTCCTACGAG. Translation gives CSAILQGSYE. In full, the CDR3 is CSAILQGSYEQYF.

This clone was seen at least ten times. The read ends 3 residues early relative to the CDR3; the germline J gene fills the gap. This chain connects TRBV29-1 to TRBJ2-7; 9 bases fit TRBD1. In germline, CDR1 is SQVTM, CDR2 ANQGSEA. After removal of 3 bases from V and 0 bases from J, the junction contained 15 bases not matched to a gene. There are 18 residues in the CDR3. CDR3 residues: CSVEGGDRVGNSSYEQYF. CDR3 DNA (partial): TGCAGCGTTGAGGGAGGGGACAGGGTCGGGAACAGCTCCTACGAG.

Concerning this clone: Read data end 3 residues before the CDR3 end; the end is taken from the germline J gene. This sequence joins TRBV30 and TRBJ1-1; TRBD1 is a possible D gene (6 bases). Germline values: CDR1 GTSNPN, CDR2 SVGIG (reference sequence). The CDR3 contains 13 residues. V dropped 4 bases and J dropped 1 base, with 10 bases sitting between them. This CDR3 reads CAWKGVGNTEAFF. CDR3 bases read: TGTGCCTGGAAGGGGGTGGGGAACACTGAA.

This clone was detected only a few times. The read gets to within 3 residues of the CDR3 end, and the germline J gene fills in the rest. J is TRBJ1-2 and V is TRBV18; TRBD1 is a possible D gene (6 bases). Germline V gene sequence: CDR1 KGHSH, CDR2 LQKENI. The CDR3 runs 16 residues. V gave up 2 bases and J gave up 7 bases, with 20 bases separating them. The sequenced CDR3 bases are TGTGCCAGCTCACCAGAAATCCGAGCAGGGGCCGGTGGC. It specifies CASSPEIRAGAGG. The complete CDR3 protein is CASSPEIRAGAGGYTF.

This clone has ten or more counts. Sequencing ends 3 residues short of the CDR3 end; the germline J gene provides the rest. The rearrangement links TRBV6-1 to TRBJ2-4, with 8 nucleotides matching TRBD2. The CDR3 extends over 13 amino acids. Unmatched junction bases numbered 5, after V lost 4 bases and J lost 9 bases. Germline V gene lookup returns CDR1 MNHNS and CDR2 SASEGT. CDR3: CASSATGGVIQYF. The sequenced CDR3 bases are TGTGCCAGCAGTGCGACCGGGGGGGTCATT.

Concerning this clone: The CDR3 end is not reached by the read, which stops 3 residues before it; the germline J gene fills it in. Other nucleotide sequences from this sample produce the same CDR3. The V call is TRBV7-9, the J call TRBJ1-1; D is possibly TRBD1 (6 bases). The CDR3 has 13 amino acids. Germline V lookup: CDR1 SEHNR, CDR2 FQNEAQ (reference sequence). Trimming stripped 6 bases from V and 5 bases from J, with 13 bases between. Incomplete CDR3 DNA: TGTGCCAGCAGTTTGCTACAGGGAACTGAA. Residues: CASSLLQGTE. In full, the CDR3 reads CASSLLQGTEAFF. The whole variable domain, remainder taken from reference TRBV7-9 and TRBJ1-1, is DTGVSQNPRHKITKRGQNVTFRCDPISEHNRLYWYRQTLGQGPEFLTYFQNEAQLEKSRLLSDRFSAERPKGSFSTLEIQRTEQGDSAMYLCASSLLQGTEAFFGQGTRLTVV.

This clone has ten or more counts. The read falls 3 residues short of the CDR3 end, and the missing part is taken from the germline J gene. This chain connects TRBV7-2 to TRBJ1-2; no clear D. The CDR3 contains 14 residues. In germline, CDR1 is SGHTA, CDR2 FQGNSA. The V end lost 3 bases, the J end lost 4 bases, and 12 bases lay between the germline ends. The covered CDR3 bases are TGTGCCAGCAGCTTCCCGGAGCAGCGCTATGGC. It is translated as CASSFPEQRYG. The whole CDR3 is CASSFPEQRYGYTF.

The table lists this clone with many counts. CDR3 in amino acids: CASSLLGEYGYTF. CDR3 bases read: TGCGCCAGCAGCTTGTTAGGGGAGTATGGC. This chain joins TRBV5-1 and TRBJ1-2, with D possibly being TRBD1 (5 bases). The CDR3 goes on 3 residues after the read ends, and that part is filled in from the germline J gene. Germline V gene sequence: CDR1 SGHRS, CDR2 YFSETQ. The CDR3 length is 13 residues. The V gene lost 1 base and the J gene lost 5 bases, with 9 bases spanning the gap.

With regard to this clone: The CDR3 end falls 3 residues outside the read, so it is completed with the germline J gene. This chain joins TRBV5-1 and TRBJ2-7; TRBD2 matches 7 bases. The germline V gene has CDR1 SGHRS and CDR2 YFSETQ. The CDR3 runs 16 residues. V shed 0 bases and J 6 bases; nucleotides not matched to a gene: 12. CDR3 protein: CASSLVFGGVNGEQYF. Partial CDR3 DNA: TGCGCCAGCAGCTTGGTTTTTGGGGGGGTTAATGGCGAG.

This clone was seen only a few times. Incomplete CDR3 DNA: TGTGCCTGGGCAGGAGGGGATTCACCC. Amino acids: CAWAGGDSP. The entire CDR3 protein is CAWAGGDSPLHF. J is TRBJ1-6 and V is TRBV30; D is perhaps TRBD1 (5 bases). The read comes to an end 3 residues before the CDR3 does, leaving the germline J gene to fill in the end. This CDR3 contains 12 residues. V was pared by 5 bases and J by 8 bases, with 10 bases between. Germline-derived CDR1 and CDR2 are GTSNPN and SVGIG (reference sequence).

This clone showed up just a few times. The DNA read from the CDR3 is TGTGCCAGTCGACTAGCGGGGGGCTCCTACGAG. Encoded protein: CASRLAGGSYE. The complete CDR3 protein is CASRLAGGSYEQYF. The chain is built from TRBV2 and TRBJ2-7; 13 bases fit TRBD2. The CDR3 is cut off 3 residues early in the read; its end comes from the germline J gene. The CDR3 length is 14 residues. In germline, CDR1 is SNHLY, CDR2 FYNNEI. J lost 0 bases, V lost 9 bases, and 2 bases had no gene match.

On this clone itself: The CDR3 end is not reached by the read, which stops 3 residues before it; the germline J gene fills it in. The rearrangement joins TRBV7-7 to TRBJ1-1, with D possibly being TRBD1 (5 bases). V gave up 5 bases and J gave up 5 bases, with 21 bases separating them. Per the germline V gene, CDR1 is SSHAT and CDR2 is FNYEAQ (reference sequence). The length of the CDR3 is 16 residues. The CDR3 protein is CASSPLSRVGGTEAFF. CDR3 DNA, as far as it was read: TGTGCCAGCAGCCCCTTATCCAGGGTCGGGGGGACTGAA.

This clone was found a few times. The read stops 3 residues short of the end of the CDR3; the missing end is completed from the germline J gene. The chain is built from TRBV19 and TRBJ1-2, with no clear D. The CDR3 has 15 amino acids. The germline gives CDR1 LNHDA, CDR2 SQIVND (reference sequence). V was trimmed by 3 bases and J by 0 bases, leaving 11 bases between them. The CDR3 bases that were read are TGTGCCAGTAGTATGGGCAGCAACCCTAACTATGGC. Translated, it gives CASSMGSNPNYG. The entire CDR3 is CASSMGSNPNYGYTF.

The sample holds many counts of this clone. The read falls 3 residues short of the CDR3 end, and the missing part is taken from the germline J gene. This chain connects TRBV19 to TRBJ2-3, with D possibly called TRBD1 or TRBD2 (5 bases each). In germline, CDR1 is LNHDA, CDR2 SQIVND (reference sequence). V was pared by 3 bases and J by 1 base, with 8 bases between. CDR3 length: 14 residues. CDR3 bases read: TGTGCCAGTAGTATGCAGGGAGGCACAGATACG. This encodes CASSMQGGTDT. The entire CDR3 sequence reads CASSMQGGTDTQYF.

Ten or more counts support this clone. The CDR3 protein is CAWSLDRGVSYEQYF. The sequenced part of the CDR3 DNA is TGTGCCTGGAGTCTCGACAGGGGGGTTTCCTACGAG. V is TRBV30 and J is TRBJ2-7; TRBD1 agrees at 9 bases. The missing CDR3 end, 3 residues past where the read stops, is filled in from the germline J gene. J was trimmed by 1 base and V by 2 bases; bases with no gene match: 6. The length of the CDR3 is 15 residues. Per germline, CDR1 GTSNPN and CDR2 SVGIG (reference sequence).

This clone was recorded many times. With the read ending 3 residues before the CDR3 end, the germline J gene is used to fill in that end. V is TRBV30 and J is TRBJ2-4; TRBD2 agrees at 8 bases. The V gene's germline CDR1 is GTSNPN and CDR2 SVGIG (reference sequence). V trimming: 3 bases; J trimming: 9 bases; junction bases outside the gene matches: 16. This CDR3 region has 16 residues. The DNA read from the CDR3 is TGTGCCTGGAGCCCCATGCCAGCGGGGGTCCGGGGCATT. Protein product: CAWSPMPAGVRGI. The CDR3 in full is CAWSPMPAGVRGIQYF.

Remarks on this clone: The missing CDR3 end, 3 residues past where the read stops, is filled in from the germline J gene. V is TRBV6-1 and J is TRBJ1-4; D remains unclear. The CDR3 totals 14 residues. Germline V gene lookup returns CDR1 MNHNS and CDR2 SASEGT. V lost 1 base, J lost 3 bases, and 6 bases lay in between. CDR3 sequence reads: CASSEGHANEKLFF. Partial CDR3 DNA: TGTGCCAGCAGTGAAGGACACGCTAATGAAAAA.

This clone was detected a few times. The DNA ends 3 residues before the CDR3 does, and the rest of the CDR3 is filled in from the germline J gene. The rearrangement joins TRBV30 to TRBJ1-5; the D gene is possibly TRBD1 (5 bases). The CDR3 is 15 residues long. Germline V gives CDR1 GTSNPN, CDR2 SVGIG (reference sequence). Trimming left V 1 base short and J 3 bases short, with 13 bases between. The CDR3 is CAWSGLTRVNQPQHF. The sequenced part of the CDR3 DNA is TGTGCCTGGAGTGGGCTAACCAGGGTCAATCAGCCC.

This clone was observed a handful of times. The read ends 3 residues before the CDR3 terminus; that terminus is restored from the germline J gene. V usage is TRBV30 and J usage is TRBJ1-6; D possibly corresponds to TRBD1 (5 bases). V was clipped by 3 bases and J by 9 bases, with 18 bases between them. CDR1 and CDR2 (germline): GTSNPN, SVGIG (reference sequence). The CDR3 covers 15 residues. CDR3 sequence: CAWSVHQGEVSPLHF. CDR3 bases read: TGTGCCTGGAGCGTACACCAAGGGGAGGTTTCACCC.

This clone was found a few times. The read gets to within 3 residues of the CDR3 end, and the germline J gene fills in the rest. The V call is TRBV7-3, the J call TRBJ2-7; the D is unclear. This CDR3 region has 13 residues. Trimming removed 0 bases at V and 5 bases at J, with 8 bases between. Germline V gives CDR1 SGHTA, CDR2 FQGTGA. CDR3 protein: CASSLTPRNEQYF. CDR3 DNA, as far as it was read: TGTGCCAGCAGCTTAACGCCTAGGAACGAG.

As concerns this clone: The CDR3 is cut off 3 residues early in the read; its end comes from the germline J gene. The chain employs TRBV20-1 and TRBJ2-1, with D possibly being TRBD2 (7 bases). Trimming shortened V by 6 bases and J by 3 bases, and 21 bases separated the two germline ends. Germline CDR1 is DFQATT and CDR2 is SNEGSKA (reference sequence). The CDR3 spans 16 residues. The CDR3 reads CSADSAGEGVYNEQFF. Partial CDR3 DNA: TGCAGTGCCGACAGCGCAGGGGAGGGGGTCTACAATGAG.

This clone was counted only a few times. Read sequence stops 3 residues before the CDR3 end, and the germline J gene provides the missing end. J is TRBJ2-2 and V is TRBV7-8; 11 bases are shared with TRBD2. The CDR3 consists of 18 residues. Germline CDR1 reads SGHVS; CDR2 reads FQNEAQ. V shed 2 bases, J shed 7 bases, and the junction held 12 bases outside the gene matches. CDR3 loop: CASSLSRLAGTGHGELFF. CDR3 DNA (partial): TGTGCCAGCAGCTTATCTCGACTAGCGGGGACGGGTCACGGGGAG.